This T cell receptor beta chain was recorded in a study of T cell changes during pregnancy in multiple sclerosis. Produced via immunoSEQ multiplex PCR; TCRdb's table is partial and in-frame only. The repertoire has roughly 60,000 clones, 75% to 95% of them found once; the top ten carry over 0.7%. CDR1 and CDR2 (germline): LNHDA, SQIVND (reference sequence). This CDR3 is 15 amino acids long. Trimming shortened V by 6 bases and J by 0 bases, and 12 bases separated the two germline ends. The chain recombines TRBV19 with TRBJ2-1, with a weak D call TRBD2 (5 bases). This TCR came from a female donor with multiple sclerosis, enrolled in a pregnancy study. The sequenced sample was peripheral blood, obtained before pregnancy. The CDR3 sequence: CASSPRGRSYNEQFF. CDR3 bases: TGTGCCAGTAGCCCTCGAGGGCGCTCCTACAATGAGCAGTTCTTC.